This TCR beta chain was recovered during a study of blood T cell repertoires in COVID-19. The table came from immunoSEQ multiplex PCR; TCRdb's copy has only in-frame clones and leaves some out. In the table there are roughly 49,000 clones, 83% of which are singletons. This sequence was found in a man aged 35-49 years with acute or convalescent COVID-19. Sequenced input: peripheral blood.

This CDR3 is CASSYAGRGGYF. CDR3 in DNA: TGTGCCAGCAGTTACGCTGGCCGTGGAGGGTATTTT. V is TRBV7-2 and J is TRBJ2-3, with D maybe TRBD2 (5 bases). The CDR3 has 12 amino acids. Germline V lookup: CDR1 SGHTA, CDR2 FQGNSA. Trimming cost V 6 bases and J 14 bases, with 18 bases left between them.